The 32 T cell receptor beta chains given below trace back to one sample, sequenced in a study of blood T cell repertoires in COVID-19. Using immunoSEQ multiplex PCR, the repertoire was profiled, and TCRdb retains in-frame clones only, with some absent. The data contain some 96,000 clones, roughly nine tenths of them seen just once; the ten biggest clones take up about 2.2%. Sequenced input: peripheral blood. These receptors all come from a man aged 50 or older with active COVID-19.

V usage is TRBV11-3 and J usage is TRBJ2-7, with 9 bases identical to TRBD1. The CDR3 is 15 amino acids. J lost 7 bases, V lost 4 bases, and 11 bases had no gene match. Germline lookup yields CDR1 SGHNT and CDR2 YENEEA. CDR3 DNA: TGTGCCAGCAGCTCGCCGGGACAGGGTAGAGGGGAGCAGTACGTC. Its translation: CASSSPGQGRGEQYV.

This chain joins TRBV18 and TRBJ2-7; TRBD1 matches at 8 bases. V was clipped by 3 bases and J by 1 base; unmatched bases: 5. CDR1 KGHSH and CDR2 LQKENI come from the germline V gene. The CDR3 is made up of 15 amino acids. The CDR3 sequence is CASSPGQGRSYEQYF. The DNA for the CDR3 is TGTGCCAGCTCACCCGGACAGGGAAGATCCTACGAGCAGTACTTC. The whole variable domain, filled in from reference TRBV18 and TRBJ2-7, reads NAGVMQNPRHLVRRRGQEARLRCSPMKGHSHVYWYRQLPEEGLKFMVYLQKENIIDESGMPKERFSAEFPKEGPSILRIQQVVRGDSAAYFCASSPGQGRSYEQYFGPGTRLTVT.

The rearrangement joins TRBV28 to TRBJ2-3; D might be TRBD1 (5 bases). The germline V gene encodes CDR1 MDHEN and CDR2 SYDVKM. CDR3 length: 14 amino acids. V dropped 6 bases and J dropped 6 bases, with 16 bases sitting between them. The CDR3 region is CASRSAGSGDTQYF. The CDR3 coding sequence is TGTGCCAGCAGGAGCGCAGGGTCAGGGGATACGCAGTATTTT.

This sequence joins TRBV9 and TRBJ2-6; TRBD1 agrees at 9 bases. CDR3 length: 19 residues. Germline V gives CDR1 SGDLS, CDR2 YYNGEE. J gave up 0 bases and V 4 bases, and 11 bases lay outside the gene matches. The CDR3 DNA sequence: TGTGCCAGCAGCACCCACCGGGACAGGGCAACCTCTGGGGCCAACGTCCTGACTTTC. Protein: CASSTHRDRATSGANVLTF.

The V gene is TRBV2, the J gene TRBJ2-3; the D gene is possibly TRBD1 (5 bases). Trimming stripped 6 bases from V and 5 bases from J, with 6 bases between. The CDR3 has 11 residues. From germline, CDR1 is SNHLY and CDR2 FYNNEI. The CDR3 loop is CASSQGDTQYF. In DNA form, the CDR3 reads TGTGCCAGCAGCCAGGGAGATACGCAGTATTTT.

This chain connects TRBV10-3 to TRBJ2-5; TRBD1 matches at 7 bases. The trim removed 6 bases at V and 2 bases at J, leaving 3 bases unmatched. This CDR3 comprises 13 residues. Germline CDR1 reads ENHRY; CDR2 reads SYGVKD. CDR3 residues: CAIRGTEQETQYF. The CDR3 nucleotides are TGTGCCATCAGGGGGACAGAACAAGAGACCCAGTACTTC.

The V gene is TRBV7-9, the J gene TRBJ2-5, with 10 bases aligning to TRBD2. The ends lost 4 bases at V and 5 bases at J; junction bases unmatched: 7. The CDR3 contains 15 residues. Germline CDR1 and CDR2: SEHNR and FQNEAQ (reference sequence). This CDR3 is CASSSKGTSEETQYF. The CDR3 coding sequence is TGTGCCAGCAGCTCAAAAGGGACTAGCGAGGAGACCCAGTACTTC.

This sequence joins TRBV5-1 and TRBJ1-4, with a weak D call TRBD1 (6 bases). V gave up 0 bases and J gave up 4 bases, with 13 bases separating them. Germline lookup yields CDR1 SGHRS and CDR2 YFSETQ. This CDR3 has 16 amino acids. CDR3 coding DNA: TGCGCCAGCAGCTTGGCGGCAGGGGCGATTAATGAAAAACTGTTTTTT. Residues: CASSLAAGAINEKLFF. The entire variable domain, with the rest obtained from reference TRBV5-1 and TRBJ1-4, is as follows: KAGVTQTPRYLIKTRGQQVTLSCSPISGHRSVSWYQQTPGQGLQFLFEYFSETQRNKGNFPGRFSGRQFSNSRSEMNVSTLELGDSALYLCASSLAAGAINEKLFFGSGTQLSVL.

The CDR3 coding sequence is TGTGCCAGCAGCGTCGACCGGGGACAGCTAGCTTACAATGAGCAGTTCTTC. Amino acid sequence: CASSVDRGQLAYNEQFF. The chain carries TRBV7-8 and TRBJ2-1; 7 bases line up with TRBD1. This CDR3 has 17 residues. With V trimmed by 5 bases and J by 4 bases, 14 bases remained unmatched. Per the germline V gene, CDR1 is SGHVS and CDR2 is FQNEAQ. Drawing the rest from reference TRBV7-8 and TRBJ2-1, the complete variable domain is GAGVSQSPRYKVAKRGQDVALRCDPISGHVSLFWYQQALGQGPEFLTYFQNEAQLDKSGLPSDRFFAERPEGSVSTLKIQRTQQEDSAVYLCASSVDRGQLAYNEQFFGPGTRLTVL.

The rearrangement joins TRBV2 to TRBJ1-5; D ambiguous. This CDR3 is built from 14 residues. The germline V and J ends were trimmed by 6 bases and 1 base, with 10 bases remaining between them. Per the germline V gene, CDR1 is SNHLY and CDR2 is FYNNEI. CDR3 sequence (DNA): TGTGCCAGCAGCTTTCTAGGAAGCAATCAGCCCCAGCATTTT. It encodes CASSFLGSNQPQHF.

This clone was recorded once. The chain carries TRBV12-3 or TRBV12-4 and TRBJ2-3; D is ambiguous. This CDR3 contains 12 residues. Trimming shortened V by 3 bases and J by 6 bases, and 7 bases separated the two germline ends. In nucleotides, the CDR3 is TGTGCCAGCAGTTTTTTCCCGGATACGCAGTATTTT. Translated, it gives CASSFFPDTQYF.

The J gene is TRBJ1-1, the V gene TRBV5-1; 8 positions agree with TRBD1. This CDR3 region has 17 residues. The J segment lost 4 bases and the V segment lost 5 bases, leaving 16 bases of the junction unmatched. CDR1 is SGHRS and CDR2 is YFSETQ in the germline V gene. CDR3 sequence (DNA): TGCGCCAGCAGGGAGCCGGGACAGGCGCTTACCCGCACTGAAGCTTTCTTT. It specifies CASREPGQALTRTEAFF. Combining the CDR3 with reference TRBV5-1 and TRBJ1-1 gives the whole variable domain KAGVTQTPRYLIKTRGQQVTLSCSPISGHRSVSWYQQTPGQGLQFLFEYFSETQRNKGNFPGRFSGRQFSNSRSEMNVSTLELGDSALYLCASREPGQALTRTEAFFGQGTRLTVV.

J is TRBJ2-5 and V is TRBV7-8; weak D call: TRBD2 (5 bases). This CDR3 is built from 14 residues. Germline CDR1 is SGHVS and CDR2 is FQNEAQ. V was pared by 3 bases and J by 5 bases, with 13 bases between. In DNA form, the CDR3 reads TGTGCCAGCAGCTTGAGGGTGTCGGGGGAGACCCAGTACTTC. It specifies CASSLRVSGETQYF.

The rearrangement uses TRBV19 and TRBJ2-5, with 7 bases fitting TRBD1. CDR3 length: 15 residues. V was clipped by 3 bases and J by 2 bases; unmatched bases: 6. Germline CDR1 LNHDA, CDR2 SQIVND (reference sequence). The DNA for the CDR3 is TGTGCCAGTAGTATCAGGGGGTCTGAGCAAGAGACCCAGTACTTC. Its translation: CASSIRGSEQETQYF.

This sequence joins TRBV4-1 and TRBJ2-2; 10 bases are a match to TRBD2. This CDR3 has 19 residues. The junction had 9 bases not matched to a gene; V was cut back by 0 bases and J by 2 bases. Germline CDR1 reads MGHRA; CDR2 reads YSYEKL. This chain's CDR3 is CASSQEWVAGGLNTGELFF. The CDR3 bases are TGCGCCAGCAGCCAAGAATGGGTAGCGGGGGGACTCAACACCGGGGAGCTGTTTTTT.

This chain connects TRBV3-1 (or the pseudogene TRBV3-2) to TRBJ1-3, with 8 bases matching TRBD1. CDR1 and CDR2 from the germline V gene are LGHDT and YNNKEL (reference sequence). V gave up 0 bases and J gave up 5 bases; unmatched junction bases: 6. This CDR3 spans 16 amino acids. In DNA form, the CDR3 reads TGTGCCAGCAGCCAAGAAAGGGCAGGGGGCCGAAACACCATATATTTT. As protein: CASSQERAGGRNTIYF.

The V and J genes are TRBV12-5 and TRBJ2-1; the D gene is possibly TRBD2 (6 bases). Germline-derived CDR1 and CDR2 are LGHNT and FRNRAP. V was clipped by 6 bases and J by 4 bases, with 19 bases between them. The CDR3 is 16 residues long. Here the CDR3 DNA reads TGTGCTAGTGGAATCACCTTGCGGGGTTCATACAATGAGCAGTTCTTC. Encoded protein: CASGITLRGSYNEQFF.

For the CDR3, the DNA is TGTGCCAGCACCAGGGCTTACGAGCAGTACTTC. As protein: CASTRAYEQYF. The chain has TRBV6-5 and TRBJ2-7, with D perhaps TRBD1 (5 bases). The germline V and J ends were trimmed by 7 bases and 4 bases, with 8 bases remaining between them. The CDR3 is 11 residues long. Germline assignment: CDR1 MNHEY and CDR2 SVGAGI.

The gene calls are TRBV10-1 and TRBJ2-1; D gene unclear. There are 16 residues in the CDR3. Germline lookup yields CDR1 WNHNN and CDR2 SYGVQD (reference sequence). V dropped 0 bases and J dropped 4 bases, with 13 bases sitting between them. DNA of the CDR3: TGCGCCAGCAGTGAGTCGCAGGCTAACAGATACAATGAGCAGTTCTTC. Amino acids: CASSESQANRYNEQFF.

This chain uses TRBV20-1 with TRBJ2-1; tentative D call: TRBD2 (5 bases). The germline CDR1 and CDR2 sequences are DFQATT and SNEGSKA (reference sequence). This CDR3 has 9 amino acids. The CDR3 bases are TGCAGCGGACCGAGGGTAAGGTTCTTC. Its translation: CSGPRVRFF.

CDR3 region: CASSVMGGQATDTQYF. The CDR3 DNA is TGTGCCAGCAGCGTCATGGGGGGACAGGCAACAGATACGCAGTATTTT. The chain uses TRBV9 and TRBJ2-3; 8 bases map to TRBD1. The CDR3 contains 16 residues. V lost 2 bases to trimming and J lost 3 bases; unmatched junction nucleotides: 8. Germline V lookup: CDR1 SGDLS, CDR2 YYNGEE.

The genes are TRBV7-9 and TRBJ2-3; maybe TRBD2 (5 bases). Looked up from germline, CDR1 is SEHNR and CDR2 is FQNEAQ (reference sequence). Trimming took 1 base from V and 0 from J, leaving 11 bases between them. This CDR3 spans 16 amino acids. CDR3 protein: CASSLEPSPSTDTQYF. In DNA, the CDR3 is TGTGCCAGCAGCTTAGAGCCTAGCCCTAGCACAGATACGCAGTATTTT.

The rearrangement links TRBV12-5 to TRBJ2-1; 13 bases line up with TRBD2. The V gene's germline CDR1 is LGHNT and CDR2 FRNRAP. This CDR3 is built from 19 residues. With V trimmed by 0 bases and J by 0 bases, 5 bases remained unmatched. CDR3 DNA sequence: TGTGCTAGTGGTTTGGTACCAGGGACTAGCGGGGTCTCCTACAATGAGCAGTTCTTC. Encoded protein: CASGLVPGTSGVSYNEQFF. Together with reference TRBV12-5 and TRBJ2-1, the CDR3 gives the full variable domain: DARVTQTPRHKVTEMGQEVTMRCQPILGHNTVFWYRQTMMQGLELLAYFRNRAPLDDSGMPKDRFSAEMPDATLATLKIQPSEPRDSAVYFCASGLVPGTSGVSYNEQFFGPGTRLTVL.

This chain links TRBV14 with TRBJ1-4; D is uncertain. This CDR3 is 13 amino acids long. Germline lookup yields CDR1 SGHDN and CDR2 FVKESK. V shed 3 bases and J shed 8 bases, with 10 bases lying between them. In nucleotides, the CDR3 is TGTGCCAGCAGCCAGGGAGGTCGGGAAAAACTGTTTTTT. Its protein is CASSQGGREKLFF.

The V call is TRBV30, the J call TRBJ1-6, with D perhaps matching TRBD1 (6 bases). Germline CDR1 reads GTSNPN; CDR2 reads SVGIG (reference sequence). There are 13 residues in the CDR3. V was trimmed by 3 bases and J by 6 bases, leaving 9 bases between them. CDR3: CAWRVGANSPLHF. CDR3 coding DNA: TGTGCCTGGAGGGTGGGGGCTAATTCACCCCTCCACTTT.

This sequence joins TRBV5-1 and TRBJ2-5, with 8 positions matching TRBD1. The V segment lost 0 bases and the J segment 4 bases; nucleotides outside the gene matches: 5. The CDR3 sequence is 15 residues long. Germline CDR1 SGHRS, CDR2 YFSETQ. CDR3 nucleotide sequence: TGCGCCAGCAGCTTGGGACAGGGGAAGGGAGAGACCCAGTACTTC. Protein sequence: CASSLGQGKGETQYF.

The rearrangement joins TRBV12-3 or TRBV12-4 to TRBJ1-1; tentative D call: TRBD1 (6 bases). Trimming took off 4 bases at V and 8 bases at J, with 8 bases between the two ends. This CDR3 region has 11 residues. CDR3 protein: CASSSGVEAFF. The CDR3 region has the DNA TGTGCCAGCAGTTCAGGGGTGGAAGCTTTCTTT.

V and J are TRBV29-1 and TRBJ1-3; 7 nucleotides agree with TRBD1. V lost 7 bases, J lost 2 bases, and 5 bases stayed unmatched. Germline loops: CDR1 SQVTM, CDR2 ANQGSEA. CDR3 size: 13 residues. The CDR3 loop reads CSAVGGPGNTIYF. CDR3 bases: TGCAGCGCCGTAGGGGGCCCTGGAAACACCATATATTTT.

This chain joins TRBV11-1 and TRBJ1-2, with 7 bases matching TRBD1. The CDR3 is 16 amino acids. V shed 3 bases, J shed 9 bases, and the junction held 16 bases outside the gene matches. In germline, CDR1 is SGHAT, CDR2 FQDESV (reference sequence). CDR3 bases: TGTGCCAGCAGCTTGATTGGACAGGAAGAAGGTGGGCGCTACACCTTC. Residues: CASSLIGQEEGGRYTF.

The chain has TRBV9 and TRBJ2-1; D is undetermined. Germline values: CDR1 SGDLS, CDR2 YYNGEE. The CDR3 loop spans 19 amino acids. V lost 4 bases and J lost 0, with 23 bases in between. CDR3 protein: CASSPPRPLLRSSYNEQFF. The CDR3 DNA reads TGTGCCAGCAGCCCGCCCCGCCCCTTACTACGGAGCTCCTACAATGAGCAGTTCTTC.

The chain's CDR3 is CASTLGVYGYTF. DNA of the CDR3: TGTGCCAGTACCCTCGGAGTATATGGCTACACCTTC. The chain uses TRBV19 and TRBJ1-2; D gene unclear. Per germline, CDR1 LNHDA and CDR2 SQIVND (reference sequence). V was trimmed by 7 bases and J by 5 bases, leaving 11 bases between them. The CDR3 has 12 residues.

V usage is TRBV7-9 and J usage is TRBJ2-3, with 11 bases fitting TRBD2. CDR1 and CDR2 (germline): SEHNR, FQNEAQ (reference sequence). Trimming took 3 bases from V and 7 from J; bases not matched to a gene: 3. The CDR3 consists of 14 residues. CDR3 sequence: CASSFSGGANTQYF. CDR3 coding DNA: TGTGCCAGCAGCTTTAGCGGGGGGGCAAATACGCAGTATTTT.